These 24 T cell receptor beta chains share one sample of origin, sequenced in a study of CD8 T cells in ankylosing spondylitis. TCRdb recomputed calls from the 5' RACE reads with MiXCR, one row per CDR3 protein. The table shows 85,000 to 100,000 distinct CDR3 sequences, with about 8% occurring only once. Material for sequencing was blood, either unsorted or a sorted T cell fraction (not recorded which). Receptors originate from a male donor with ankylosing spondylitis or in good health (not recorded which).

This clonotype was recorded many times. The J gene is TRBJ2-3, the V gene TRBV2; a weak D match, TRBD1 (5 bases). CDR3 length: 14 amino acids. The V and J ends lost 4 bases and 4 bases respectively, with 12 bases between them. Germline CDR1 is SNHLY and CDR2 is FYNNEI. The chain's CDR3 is CASSAAGNPDTQYF. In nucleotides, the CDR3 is TGTGCCAGCAGTGCGGCAGGGAATCCAGATACGCAGTATTTT.

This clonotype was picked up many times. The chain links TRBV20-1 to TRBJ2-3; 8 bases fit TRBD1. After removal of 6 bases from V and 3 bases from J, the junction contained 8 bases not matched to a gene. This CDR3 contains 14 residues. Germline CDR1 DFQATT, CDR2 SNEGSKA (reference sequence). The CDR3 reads CSADRGLGTDTQYF. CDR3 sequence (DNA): TGCAGTGCAGACAGGGGATTAGGGACAGATACGCAGTATTTT.

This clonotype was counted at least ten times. The CDR3 sequence is CSAREAAYLQHF. DNA for the CDR3: TGCAGTGCTAGGGAAGCAGCTTATCTCCAGCATTTT. The chain combines TRBV20-1 with TRBJ1-5; D is unclear. V gave up 3 bases and J gave up 12 bases, with 15 bases separating them. The CDR3 has 12 residues. CDR1 and CDR2 (germline): DFQATT, SNEGSKA (reference sequence).

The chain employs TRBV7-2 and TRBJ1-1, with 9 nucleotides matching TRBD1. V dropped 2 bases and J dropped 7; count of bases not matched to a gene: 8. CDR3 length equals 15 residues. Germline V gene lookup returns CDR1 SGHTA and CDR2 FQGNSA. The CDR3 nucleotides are TGTGCCAGCAGCTTAAGGACAGGGGACATCTTTGAAGCTTTCTTT. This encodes CASSLRTGDIFEAFF.

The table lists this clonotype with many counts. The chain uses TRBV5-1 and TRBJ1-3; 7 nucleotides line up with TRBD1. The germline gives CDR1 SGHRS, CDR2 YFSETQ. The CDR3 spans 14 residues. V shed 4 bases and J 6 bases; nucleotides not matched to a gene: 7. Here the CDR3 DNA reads TGCGCCAGCAGCCCCGTACAGGGGACAAACACCATATATTTT. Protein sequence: CASSPVQGTNTIYF.

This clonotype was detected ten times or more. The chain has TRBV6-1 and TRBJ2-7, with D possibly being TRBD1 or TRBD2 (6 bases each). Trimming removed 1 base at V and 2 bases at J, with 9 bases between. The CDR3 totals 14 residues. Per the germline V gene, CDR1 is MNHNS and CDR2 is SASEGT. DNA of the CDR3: TGTGCCAGCAGTGAAGTAGGGGGGCCCTACGAGCAGTACTTC. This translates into CASSEVGGPYEQYF.

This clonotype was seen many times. CDR3 protein: CASSLQGFTGELFF. The CDR3 region has the DNA TGTGCCAGCAGCTTACAGGGATTCACCGGGGAGCTGTTTTTT. V and J are TRBV11-2 and TRBJ2-2; D possibly corresponds to TRBD1 (5 bases). CDR1 is SGHAT, CDR2 FQNNGV, per germline. The CDR3 totals 14 residues. V was cut by 2 bases and J by 4 bases, with 8 bases left in between. Supplemented by reference TRBV11-2 and TRBJ2-2, the full variable domain reads EAGVAQSPRYKIIEKRQSVAFWCNPISGHATLYWYQQILGQGPKLLIQFQNNGVVDDSQLPKDRFSAERLKGVDSTLKIQPAKLEDSAVYLCASSLQGFTGELFFGEGSRLTVL.

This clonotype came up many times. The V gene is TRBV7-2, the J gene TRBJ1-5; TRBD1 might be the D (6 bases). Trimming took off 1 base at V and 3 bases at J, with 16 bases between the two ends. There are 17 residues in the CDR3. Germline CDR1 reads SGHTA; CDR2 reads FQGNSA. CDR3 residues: CASSLGPGAPSNQPQHF. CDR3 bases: TGTGCCAGCAGCTTAGGCCCAGGGGCACCATCCAATCAGCCCCAGCATTTT.

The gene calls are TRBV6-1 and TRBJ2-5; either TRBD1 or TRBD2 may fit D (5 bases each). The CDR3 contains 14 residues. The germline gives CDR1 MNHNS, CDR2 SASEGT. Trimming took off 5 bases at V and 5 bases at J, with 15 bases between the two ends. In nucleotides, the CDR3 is TGTGCCAGCAGTCCCGGCGTGGGACGGGAGACCCAGTACTTC. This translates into CASSPGVGRETQYF.

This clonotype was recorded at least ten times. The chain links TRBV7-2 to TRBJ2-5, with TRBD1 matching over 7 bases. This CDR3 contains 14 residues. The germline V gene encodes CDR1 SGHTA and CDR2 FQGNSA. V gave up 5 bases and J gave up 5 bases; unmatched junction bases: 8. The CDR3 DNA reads TGTGCCAGCAGCCCGACAGGGAACATCGAGACCCAGTACTTC. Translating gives CASSPTGNIETQYF.

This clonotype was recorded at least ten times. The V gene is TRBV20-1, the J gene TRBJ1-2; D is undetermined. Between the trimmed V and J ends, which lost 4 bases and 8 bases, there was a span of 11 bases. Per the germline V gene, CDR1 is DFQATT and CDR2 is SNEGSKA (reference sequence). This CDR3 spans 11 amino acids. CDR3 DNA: TGCAGTGCTATCTGGGGAAGCGGCTACACCTTC. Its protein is CSAIWGSGYTF.

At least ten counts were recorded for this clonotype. CDR3 in amino acids: CASSLGPGAGTDTQYF. In DNA form, the CDR3 reads TGTGCCAGCAGCTTAGGGCCAGGGGCGGGCACAGATACGCAGTATTTT. The V gene is TRBV11-2, the J gene TRBJ2-3, with D tentatively TRBD1 (6 bases). CDR3 length: 16 amino acids. V was shortened by 1 base and J by 1 base, with 12 bases between the two germline ends. The germline V gene has CDR1 SGHAT and CDR2 FQNNGV. The full variable domain, completed using reference TRBV11-2 and TRBJ2-3, is EAGVAQSPRYKIIEKRQSVAFWCNPISGHATLYWYQQILGQGPKLLIQFQNNGVVDDSQLPKDRFSAERLKGVDSTLKIQPAKLEDSAVYLCASSLGPGAGTDTQYFGPGTRLTVL.

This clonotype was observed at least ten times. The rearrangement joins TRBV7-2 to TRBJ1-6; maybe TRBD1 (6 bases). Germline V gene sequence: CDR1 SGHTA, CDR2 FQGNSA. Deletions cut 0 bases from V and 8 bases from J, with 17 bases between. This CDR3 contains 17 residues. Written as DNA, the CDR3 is TGTGCCAGCAGCTTAGCCCCCGTCGGGGGCGCATATTCACCCCTCCACTTT. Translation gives CASSLAPVGGAYSPLHF.

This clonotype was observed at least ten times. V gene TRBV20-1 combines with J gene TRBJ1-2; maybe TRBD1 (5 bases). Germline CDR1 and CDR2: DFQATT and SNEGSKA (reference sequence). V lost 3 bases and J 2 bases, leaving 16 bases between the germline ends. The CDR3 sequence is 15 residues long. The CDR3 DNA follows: TGCAGTGCTAGTAAAATCCGGGGGGGAAACTATGGCTACACCTTC. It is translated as CSASKIRGGNYGYTF.

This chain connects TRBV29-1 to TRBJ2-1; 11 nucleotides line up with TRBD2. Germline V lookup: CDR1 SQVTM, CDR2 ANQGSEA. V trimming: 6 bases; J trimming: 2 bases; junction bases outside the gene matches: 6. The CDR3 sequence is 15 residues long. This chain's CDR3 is CSVDTSGSTYNEQFF. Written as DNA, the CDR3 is TGCAGCGTGGATACTAGCGGGAGTACCTACAATGAGCAGTTCTTC.

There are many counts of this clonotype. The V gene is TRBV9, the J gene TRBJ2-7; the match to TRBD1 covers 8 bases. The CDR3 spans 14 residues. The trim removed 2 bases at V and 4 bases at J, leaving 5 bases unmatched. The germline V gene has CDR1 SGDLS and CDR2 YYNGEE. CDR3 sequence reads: CASSVGQVNYEQYF. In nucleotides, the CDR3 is TGTGCCAGCAGCGTGGGACAGGTTAATTACGAGCAGTACTTC.

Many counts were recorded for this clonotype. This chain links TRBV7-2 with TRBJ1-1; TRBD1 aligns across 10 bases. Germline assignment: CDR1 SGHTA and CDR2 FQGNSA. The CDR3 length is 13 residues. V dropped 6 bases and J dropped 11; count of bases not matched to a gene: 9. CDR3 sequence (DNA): TGTGCCAGCAGATTTTCGACAGGGGGCCAGGCTTTCTTT. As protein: CASRFSTGGQAFF.

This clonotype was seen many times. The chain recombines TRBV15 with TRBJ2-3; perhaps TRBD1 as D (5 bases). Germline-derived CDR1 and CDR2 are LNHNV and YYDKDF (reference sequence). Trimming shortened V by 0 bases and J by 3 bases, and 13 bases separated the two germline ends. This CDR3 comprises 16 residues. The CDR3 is CATSRDLQGGTDTQYF. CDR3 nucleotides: TGTGCCACCAGCAGAGATTTGCAGGGTGGGACAGATACGCAGTATTTT.

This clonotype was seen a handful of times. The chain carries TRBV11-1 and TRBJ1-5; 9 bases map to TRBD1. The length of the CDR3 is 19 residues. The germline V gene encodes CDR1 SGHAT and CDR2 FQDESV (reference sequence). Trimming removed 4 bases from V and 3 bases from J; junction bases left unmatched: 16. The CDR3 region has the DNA TGTGCCAGCAGCTATTCCCGGGACAGGGATTACTGGGTCAATCAGCCCCAGCATTTT. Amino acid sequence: CASSYSRDRDYWVNQPQHF.

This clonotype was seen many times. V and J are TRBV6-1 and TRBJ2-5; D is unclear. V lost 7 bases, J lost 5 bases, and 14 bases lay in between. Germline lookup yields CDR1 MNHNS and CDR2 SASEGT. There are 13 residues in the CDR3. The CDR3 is CASKRRHGETQYF. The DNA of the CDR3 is TGTGCCAGCAAGAGGAGACATGGCGAGACCCAGTACTTC.

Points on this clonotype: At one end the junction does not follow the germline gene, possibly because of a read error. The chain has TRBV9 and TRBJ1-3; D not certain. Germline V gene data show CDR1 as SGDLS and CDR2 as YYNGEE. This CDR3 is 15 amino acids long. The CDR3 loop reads CASSADPYSGTTIYF. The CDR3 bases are TGTGCCAGCAGCGCGGACCCATACTCTGGAACCACCATATATTTT.

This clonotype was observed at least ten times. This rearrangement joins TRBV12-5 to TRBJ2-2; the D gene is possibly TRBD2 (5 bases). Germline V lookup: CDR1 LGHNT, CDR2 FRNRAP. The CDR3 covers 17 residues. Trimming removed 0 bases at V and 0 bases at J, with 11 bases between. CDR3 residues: CASGLVWELPNTGELFF. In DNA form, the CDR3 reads TGTGCTAGTGGTTTGGTGTGGGAGCTACCGAACACCGGGGAGCTGTTTTTT.

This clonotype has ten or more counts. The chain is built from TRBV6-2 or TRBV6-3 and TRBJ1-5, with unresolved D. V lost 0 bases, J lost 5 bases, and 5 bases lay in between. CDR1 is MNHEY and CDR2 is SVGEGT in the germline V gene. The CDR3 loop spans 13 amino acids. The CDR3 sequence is CASSYSVYQPQHF. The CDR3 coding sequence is TGTGCCAGCAGTTACTCCGTTTATCAGCCCCAGCATTTT.

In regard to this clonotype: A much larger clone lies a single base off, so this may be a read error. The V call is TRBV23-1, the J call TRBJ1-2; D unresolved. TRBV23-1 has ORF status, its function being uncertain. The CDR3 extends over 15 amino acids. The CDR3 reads CGVEIRRRGNYGYTF. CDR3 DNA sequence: TGCGGCGTTGAAATAAGACGTCGCGGGAACTATGGCTACACCTTC.